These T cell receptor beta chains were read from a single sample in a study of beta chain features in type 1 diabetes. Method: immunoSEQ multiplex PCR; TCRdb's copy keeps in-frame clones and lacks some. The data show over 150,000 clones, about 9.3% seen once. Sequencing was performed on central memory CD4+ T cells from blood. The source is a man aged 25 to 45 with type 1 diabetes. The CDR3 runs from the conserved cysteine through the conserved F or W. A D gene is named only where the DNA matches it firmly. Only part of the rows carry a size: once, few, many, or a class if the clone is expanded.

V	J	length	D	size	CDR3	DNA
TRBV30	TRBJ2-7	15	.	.	CAWSVRASVQGEQYF	TGTGCCTGGAGTGTAAGGGCCTCCGTGCAGGGGGAGCAGTACTTC
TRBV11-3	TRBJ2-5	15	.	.	CASSPRTALQETQYF	TGTGCCAGCAGCCCCCGGACAGCCCTACAAGAGACCCAGTACTTC
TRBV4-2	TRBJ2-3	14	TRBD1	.	CASNPGQDTDTQYF	TGTGCCAGCAACCCAGGACAGGACACAGATACGCAGTATTTT
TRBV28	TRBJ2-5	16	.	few	CASSLYDPTTQETQYF	TGTGCCAGCAGTTTATATGACCCCACTACCCAAGAGACCCAGTACTTC
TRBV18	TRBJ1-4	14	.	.	CASSPRSTNEKLFF	TGTGCCAGCTCACCGAGGTCTACTAATGAAAAACTGTTTTTT
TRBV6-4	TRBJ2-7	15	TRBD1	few	CASSRDRGPSYEQYF	TGTGCCAGCAGTCGGGACAGGGGTCCGTCCTACGAGCAGTACTTC
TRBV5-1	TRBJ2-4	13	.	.	CASSLARRDIQYF	TGCGCCAGCAGCTTGGCCCGGAGGGACATTCAGTACTTC
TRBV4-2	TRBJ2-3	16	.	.	CASSQDGASIADTQYF	TGTGCCAGCAGCCAAGATGGGGCCAGTATCGCAGATACGCAGTATTTT
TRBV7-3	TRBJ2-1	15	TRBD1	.	CASSVDRVRYNEQFF	TGTGCCAGCAGCGTAGACAGGGTCCGGTACAATGAGCAGTTCTTC
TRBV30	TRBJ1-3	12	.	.	CAWGGQSNTIYF	TGTGCCTGGGGTGGGCAGTCGAACACCATATATTTT
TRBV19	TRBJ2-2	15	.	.	CASSPRLGGNGELFF	TGTGCCAGTAGTCCCCGACTGGGGGGAAACGGGGAGCTGTTTTTT
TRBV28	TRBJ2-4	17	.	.	CASSLPLADIAKNIQYF	TGTGCCAGCAGTCTTCCATTAGCGGATATAGCCAAAAACATTCAGTACTTC
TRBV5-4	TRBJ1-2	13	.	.	CASSFKGQDGYTF	TGTGCCAGCAGCTTCAAGGGGCAGGATGGCTACACCTTC
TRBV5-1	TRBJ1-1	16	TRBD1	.	CASSRNGVQGATEAFF	TGCGCCAGCAGTCGGAATGGGGTTCAGGGGGCCACTGAAGCTTTCTTT
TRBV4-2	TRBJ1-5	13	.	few	CASSQPSNQPQHF	TGTGCCAGCAGCCAACCGAGCAATCAGCCCCAGCATTTT
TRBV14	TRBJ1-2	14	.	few	CASSQAGGAAGYTF	TGTGCCAGCAGCCAAGCGGGGGGCGCGGCTGGCTACACCTTC
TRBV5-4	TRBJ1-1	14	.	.	CASSLTGSNTEAFF	TGTGCCAGCAGCTTGACAGGATCGAACACTGAAGCTTTCTTT
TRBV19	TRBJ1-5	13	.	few	CASSRQANQPQHF	TGTGCCAGTAGTAGGCAGGCCAATCAGCCCCAGCATTTT
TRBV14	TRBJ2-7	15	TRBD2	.	CASSQGSGSSYEQYF	TGTGCCAGCAGCCAAGGTAGCGGGAGTAGCTACGAGCAGTACTTC
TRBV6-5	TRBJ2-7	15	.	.	CASSPDPLRLYEQYF	TGTGCCAGCAGTCCCGACCCTTTGCGGCTCTACGAGCAGTACTTC
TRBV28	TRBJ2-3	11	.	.	CASSLHNTQYF	TGTGCCAGCAGTTTACACAATACGCAGTATTTT
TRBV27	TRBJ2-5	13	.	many	CASSLRREETQYF	TGTGCCAGCAGTTTACGGAGAGAAGAGACCCAGTACTTC
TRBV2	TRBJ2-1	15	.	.	CASRAYRGAYNEQFF	TGTGCCAGCAGGGCTTACCGGGGAGCATACAATGAGCAGTTCTTC
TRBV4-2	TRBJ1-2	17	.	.	CASSQDGWTSLNYGYTF	TGTGCCAGCAGCCAAGACGGCTGGACATCCCTTAACTATGGCTACACCTTC
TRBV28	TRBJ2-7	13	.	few	CASSSTGMGEQYF	TGTGCCAGCAGTTCCACAGGGATGGGGGAGCAGTACTTC
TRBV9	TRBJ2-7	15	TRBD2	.	CASSVDPGGDHEQYF	TGTGCCAGCAGCGTAGACCCGGGAGGGGACCACGAGCAGTACTTC
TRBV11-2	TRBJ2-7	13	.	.	CASSSLSGYEQYF	TGTGCCAGCAGCTCCCTTAGCGGCTACGAGCAGTACTTC
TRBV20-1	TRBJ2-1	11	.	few	CSAGGGNGQFF	TGCAGTGCTGGGGGGGGCAACGGGCAGTTCTTC
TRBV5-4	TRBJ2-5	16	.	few	CASSFGGSGRQETQYF	TGTGCCAGCAGCTTCGGGGGAAGCGGTAGGCAAGAGACCCAGTACTTC
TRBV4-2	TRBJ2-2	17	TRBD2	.	CASSQQTSGSKTGELFF	TGTGCCAGCAGCCAACAAACTAGCGGGAGTAAGACCGGGGAGCTGTTTTTT
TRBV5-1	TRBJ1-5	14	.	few	CASSLGSSNQPQHF	TGCGCCAGCAGCTTGGGGAGTAGCAATCAGCCCCAGCATTTT
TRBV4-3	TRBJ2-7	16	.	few	CASSQDGTRGSYEQYF	TGCGCCAGCAGCCAAGACGGGACTCGCGGCTCCTACGAGCAGTACTTC
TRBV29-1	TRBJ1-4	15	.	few	CSVGGMEGPNEKLFF	TGCAGCGTTGGGGGGATGGAGGGCCCTAATGAAAAACTGTTTTTT
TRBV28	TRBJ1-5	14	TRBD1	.	CASSRGQGRQPQHF	TGTGCCAGCAGTCGGGGACAGGGCAGACAGCCCCAGCATTTT
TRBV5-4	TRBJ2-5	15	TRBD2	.	CASSSGLAGVETQYF	TGTGCCAGCAGTTCGGGACTAGCGGGAGTAGAGACCCAGTACTTC
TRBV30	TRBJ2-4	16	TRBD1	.	CAWSVPRGRVKNIQYF	TGTGCCTGGAGTGTCCCCAGGGGGCGAGTCAAAAACATTCAGTACTTC
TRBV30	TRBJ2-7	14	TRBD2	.	CAWSVTSGRARQYF	TGTGCCTGGAGTGTAACTAGCGGGAGGGCCAGGCAGTACTTC
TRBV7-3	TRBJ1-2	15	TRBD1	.	CASSSTRQGSYGYTF	TGTGCCAGCAGCTCGACACGACAGGGTAGCTATGGCTACACCTTC
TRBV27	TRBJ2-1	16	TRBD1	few	CASSYQGRDRGGEQFF	TGTGCCAGCAGTTACCAGGGACGGGACAGGGGGGGTGAGCAGTTCTTC
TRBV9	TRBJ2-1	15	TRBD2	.	CASSVVGEGHNEQFF	TGTGCCAGCAGCGTAGTGGGGGAGGGCCACAATGAGCAGTTCTTC
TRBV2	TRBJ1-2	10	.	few	CASRLNGYTF	TGTGCCAGCAGGTTAAATGGCTACACCTTC
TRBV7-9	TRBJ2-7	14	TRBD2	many	CASSFGTSGREQYF	TGTGCCAGCAGCTTCGGGACTAGCGGCCGGGAGCAGTACTTC
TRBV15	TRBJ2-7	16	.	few	CATSRDGTGSGYEQYF	TGTGCCACCAGCAGAGATGGAACCGGTAGCGGCTACGAGCAGTACTTC
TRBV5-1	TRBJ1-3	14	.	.	CASSQDSSGNTIYF	TGCGCCAGCAGCCAGGACAGCTCTGGAAACACCATATATTTT
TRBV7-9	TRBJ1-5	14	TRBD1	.	CASSRDRTIQPQHF	TGTGCCAGCAGCCGGGACAGAACAATCCAGCCCCAGCATTTT
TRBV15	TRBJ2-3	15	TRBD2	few	CATSRAGEGHYTQYF	TGTGCCACCAGCAGGGCTGGGGAGGGTCATTATACGCAGTATTTT
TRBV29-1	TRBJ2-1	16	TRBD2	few	CSVEDQVSGVYNEQFF	TGCAGCGTTGAAGATCAAGTTAGCGGGGTATACAATGAGCAGTTCTTC
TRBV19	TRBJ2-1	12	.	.	CASSAYLANLFF	TGTGCCAGTAGTGCTTATCTAGCGAACCTTTTCTTC
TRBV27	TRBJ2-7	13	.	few	CASSFGGPTVQYF	TGTGCCAGCAGTTTCGGCGGCCCGACGGTGCAGTACTTC
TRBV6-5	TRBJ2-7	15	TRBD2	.	CASSYSTSGSYEQYF	TGTGCCAGCAGTTACAGCACTAGCGGGAGTTACGAGCAGTACTTC
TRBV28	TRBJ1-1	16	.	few	CASTLLSGAGGTEAFF	TGTGCCAGCACGCTACTGTCAGGAGCGGGGGGCACTGAAGCTTTCTTT
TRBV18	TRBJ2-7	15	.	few	CASSPMRQGNHEQYF	TGTGCCAGCTCACCGATGCGCCAGGGGAACCACGAGCAGTACTTC
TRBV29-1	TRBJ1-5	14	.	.	CSVTDSSRNQPQHF	TGCAGCGTTACCGACAGTTCACGAAATCAGCCCCAGCATTTT